This T cell receptor (beta chain) was sequenced during a study of blood T cells in healthy people across ages. The CDR3 spans 14 residues. In germline, CDR1 is SNHLY, CDR2 FYNNEI. V lost 0 bases and J 5 bases, leaving 10 bases between the germline ends. Using a J-beta primer mix together with a sample-barcoded 5' primer, a second PCR was run for about 7 to 12 cycles. TCRdb re-derived calls from the 5' RACE reads in MiXCR, one entry per CDR3 protein. The profile covers 550,000 to 800,000 distinct CDR3 sequences, with 32% appearing a single time and just over 15% taken by the ten largest. There are many counts of this clonotype.

This receptor was obtained from a woman aged 80 or over in good health. The sequenced sample consisted of blood. The rearrangement joins TRBV2 to TRBJ2-5, with D maybe TRBD2 (6 bases). The CDR3 sequence: CASSEAVRGETQYF. CDR3 bases: TGTGCCAGCAGTGAAGCGGTCCGGGGGGAGACCCAGTACTTC.